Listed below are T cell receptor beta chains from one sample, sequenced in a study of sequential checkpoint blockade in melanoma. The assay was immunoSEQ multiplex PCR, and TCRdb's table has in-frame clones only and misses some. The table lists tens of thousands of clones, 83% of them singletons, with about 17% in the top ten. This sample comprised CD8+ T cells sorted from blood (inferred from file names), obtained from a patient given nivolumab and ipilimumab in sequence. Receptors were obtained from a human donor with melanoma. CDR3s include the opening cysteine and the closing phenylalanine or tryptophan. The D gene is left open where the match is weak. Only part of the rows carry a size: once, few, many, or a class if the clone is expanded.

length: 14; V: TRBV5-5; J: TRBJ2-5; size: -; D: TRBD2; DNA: TGTGCCAGCAGCCGACTAGCGGGAAGAGAGACCCAGTACTTC; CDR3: CASSRLAGRETQYF
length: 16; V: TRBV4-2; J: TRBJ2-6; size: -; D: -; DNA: TGTGCCAGCAGCCTTATCCCTTATTCTGGGGCCAACGTCCTGACTTTC; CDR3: CASSLIPYSGANVLTF
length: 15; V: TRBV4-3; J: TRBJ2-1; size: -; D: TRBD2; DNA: TGCGCCAGCAGCCAATCCCCGGGACTAGCAAATGAGCAGTTCTTC; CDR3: CASSQSPGLANEQFF
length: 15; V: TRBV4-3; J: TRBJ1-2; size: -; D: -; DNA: TGCGCCAGCAGCCAGGGGCCATCCAGGGTTCATGGCTACACCTTC; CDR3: CASSQGPSRVHGYTF
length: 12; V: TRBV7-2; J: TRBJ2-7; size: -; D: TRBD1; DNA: TGTGCCAGCAGATACGACAGGGACGAGCAGTACTTC; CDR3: CASRYDRDEQYF
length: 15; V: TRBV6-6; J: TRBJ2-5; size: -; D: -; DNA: TGTGCCAGCAACCCTGGGACTGCCGTTGGAGAGACCCAGTACTTC; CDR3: CASNPGTAVGETQYF
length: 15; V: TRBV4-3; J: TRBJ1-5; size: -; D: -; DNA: TGCGCCAGCAGCTTGGGCGGGGGTACCAATCAGCCCCAGCATTTT; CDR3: CASSLGGGTNQPQHF
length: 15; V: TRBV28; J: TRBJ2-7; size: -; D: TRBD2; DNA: TGTGCCAGCAGTTTAACTAGCGGTAGCTCCTACGAGCAGTACTTC; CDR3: CASSLTSGSSYEQYF
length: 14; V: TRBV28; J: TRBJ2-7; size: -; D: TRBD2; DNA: TGTGCCAGCAGTAAGGGGAGGGCCCCCTACGAGCAGTACTTC; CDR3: CASSKGRAPYEQYF
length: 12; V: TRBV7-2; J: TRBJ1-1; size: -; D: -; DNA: TGTGCCAGCAGCGTAGGACAACCTGAAGCTTTCTTT; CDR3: CASSVGQPEAFF
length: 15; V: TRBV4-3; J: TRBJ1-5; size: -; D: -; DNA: TGCGCCAGCAGCCAAGATCGGCGGGGGGGTCAGCCCCAGCATTTT; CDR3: CASSQDRRGGQPQHF
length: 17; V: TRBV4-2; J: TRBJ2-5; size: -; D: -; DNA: TGTGCCAGCAGCCAAGGAGATGGCCGGACACTCCAAGAGACCCAGTACTTC; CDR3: CASSQGDGRTLQETQYF
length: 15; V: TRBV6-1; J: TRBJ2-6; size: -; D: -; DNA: TGTGCCAGCAGGGTGACAGTAACTGGGGCCAACGTCCTGACTTTC; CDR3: CASRVTVTGANVLTF
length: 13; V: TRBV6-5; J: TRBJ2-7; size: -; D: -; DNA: TGTGCCAGCAGTTACGGGGAGGCCTACGAGCAGTACTTC; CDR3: CASSYGEAYEQYF
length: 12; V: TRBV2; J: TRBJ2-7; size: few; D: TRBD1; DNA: TGTGCCAGCAGGCCGGGACAGCACGAGCAGTACTTC; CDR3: CASRPGQHEQYF
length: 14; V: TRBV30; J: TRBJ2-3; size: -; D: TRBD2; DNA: TGTGCCTGGACCCTAGCGGGAGGCACAGATACGCAGTATTTT; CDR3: CAWTLAGGTDTQYF
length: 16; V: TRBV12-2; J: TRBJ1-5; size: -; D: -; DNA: TGTGCAAGTCGCTCCTATTGGGACAGACGAGATCAGCCCCAGCATTTT; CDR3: CASRSYWDRRDQPQHF
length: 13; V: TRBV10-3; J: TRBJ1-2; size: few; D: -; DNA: TGTGCCATCAGTGAAGGACAAGTCTATGGCTACACCTTC; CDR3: CAISEGQVYGYTF
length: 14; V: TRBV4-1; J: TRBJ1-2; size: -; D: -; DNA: TGCGCCAGCAGCCACACCACAGATAACTATGGCTACACCTTC; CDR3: CASSHTTDNYGYTF
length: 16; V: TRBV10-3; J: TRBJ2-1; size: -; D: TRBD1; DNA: TGTGCCATCAGTGAGAAGAGAGGGGGCGACTTAGATGAGCAGTTCTTC; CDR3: CAISEKRGGDLDEQFF
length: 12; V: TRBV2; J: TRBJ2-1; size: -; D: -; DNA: TGTGCCAGCAACCCCCGGGGAGATGAGCAGTTCTTC; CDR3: CASNPRGDEQFF
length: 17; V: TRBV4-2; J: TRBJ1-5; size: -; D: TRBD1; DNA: TGTGCCAGCAGCCACTCACCTTTGGACAGGGACGATCAGCCCCAGCATTTT; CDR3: CASSHSPLDRDDQPQHF
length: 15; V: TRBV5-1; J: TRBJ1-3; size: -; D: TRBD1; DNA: TGCGCCAGCAGCTCGTTCGGGACAGAAGAAAACACCATATATTTT; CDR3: CASSSFGTEENTIYF
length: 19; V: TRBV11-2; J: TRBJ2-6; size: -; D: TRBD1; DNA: TGTGCCAGCAGCTTAGCATCCGACAGGGCCCGAACCGGGGCCAACGTCCTGACTTTC; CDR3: CASSLASDRARTGANVLTF
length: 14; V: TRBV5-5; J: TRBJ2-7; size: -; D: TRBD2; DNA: TGTGCCAGCAGCTCCCCGGGACTAAGCTACGAGCAGTACTTC; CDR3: CASSSPGLSYEQYF
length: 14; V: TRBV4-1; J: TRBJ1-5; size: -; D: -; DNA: TGCGCCAGCAGCCCCCAGCGTATCAATCAGCCCCAGCATTTT; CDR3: CASSPQRINQPQHF
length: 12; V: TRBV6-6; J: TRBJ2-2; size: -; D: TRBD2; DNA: TGTGCCAGCAGTGGGGAGGGTGGGGAGCTGTTTTTT; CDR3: CASSGEGGELFF
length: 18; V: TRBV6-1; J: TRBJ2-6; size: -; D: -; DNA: TGTGCCAGCAGTGAGTCCGGGGGTCCGATCTCTGGGGCCAACGTCCTGACTTTC; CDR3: CASSESGGPISGANVLTF
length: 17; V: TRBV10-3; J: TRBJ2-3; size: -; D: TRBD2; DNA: TGTGCCATGAGTGGGAGGGGTACTAGCGGGAGCACAGATACGCAGTATTTT; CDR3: CAMSGRGTSGSTDTQYF
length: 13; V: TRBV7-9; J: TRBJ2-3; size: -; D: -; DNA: TGTGCCAGCAGCTCCTCGGGGGAAGATACGCAGTATTTT; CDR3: CASSSSGEDTQYF
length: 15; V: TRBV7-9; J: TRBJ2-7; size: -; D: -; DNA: TGTGCCAGCAGCCCAGACGGGATGCAGCCCTACGAGCAGTACTTC; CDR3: CASSPDGMQPYEQYF
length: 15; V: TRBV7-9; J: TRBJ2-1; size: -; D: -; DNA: TGTGCCAGCAGCTCGTTGACTAGACTGGACAATGAGCAGTTCTTC; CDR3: CASSSLTRLDNEQFF
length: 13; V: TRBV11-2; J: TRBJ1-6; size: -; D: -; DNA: TGTGCCAGCAGCTTAGATCAGGTGCCACCCCTCCACTTT; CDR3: CASSLDQVPPLHF
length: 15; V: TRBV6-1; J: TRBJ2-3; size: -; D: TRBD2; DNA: TGTGCCAGCAGTGAAGGACTAGCGGGGCCAGATACGCAGTATTTT; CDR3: CASSEGLAGPDTQYF
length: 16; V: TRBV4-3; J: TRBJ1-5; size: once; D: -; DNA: TGCGCCAGCAGCCAAGAACAACGGAGTAGCAATCAGCCCCAGCATTTT; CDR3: CASSQEQRSSNQPQHF
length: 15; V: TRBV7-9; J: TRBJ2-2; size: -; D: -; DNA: TGTGCCAGCAGCCCGCACGGCAGGGACACCGGGGAGCTGTTTTTT; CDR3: CASSPHGRDTGELFF
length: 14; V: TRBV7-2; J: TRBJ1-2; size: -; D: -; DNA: TGTGCCAGCAGCTTAACCGGGGGGAAGGGAGGCTACACCTTC; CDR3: CASSLTGGKGGYTF
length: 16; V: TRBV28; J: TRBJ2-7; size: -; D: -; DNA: TGTGCCAGCAGTGGCCACAGGAAAAATTCGGCCTACGAGCAGTACTTC; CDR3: CASSGHRKNSAYEQYF
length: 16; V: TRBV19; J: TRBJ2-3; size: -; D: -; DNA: TGTGCCAGTAGTCCAACCTCCGGGTCTAGCACAGATACGCAGTATTTT; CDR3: CASSPTSGSSTDTQYF
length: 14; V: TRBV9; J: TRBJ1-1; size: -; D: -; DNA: TGTGCCAGCAGCGTAGGCAGGGCATCCACTGAAGCTTTCTTT; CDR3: CASSVGRASTEAFF
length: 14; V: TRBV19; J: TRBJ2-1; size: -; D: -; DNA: TGTGCCAGTAGTATAGGGGGGGGGCTCAATGAGCAGTTCTTC; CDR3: CASSIGGGLNEQFF
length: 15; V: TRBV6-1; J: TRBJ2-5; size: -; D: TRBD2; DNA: TGTGCCAGCAGTCAAATAGCGGGAGGGCCTGAGACCCAGTACTTC; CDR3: CASSQIAGGPETQYF
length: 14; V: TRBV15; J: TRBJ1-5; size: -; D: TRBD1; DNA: TGTGCCACCTCCTATGACAGGGGAGTATGGCCCCAGCATTTT; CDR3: CATSYDRGVWPQHF
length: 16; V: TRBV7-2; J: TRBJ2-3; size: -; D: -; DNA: TGTGCCAGCAGCTTCCGAGGGCTAACTAGCACAGATACGCAGTATTTT; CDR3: CASSFRGLTSTDTQYF
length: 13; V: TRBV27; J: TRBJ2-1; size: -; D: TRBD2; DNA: TGTGCCAGCAGCTCCGGGACTAGCGGGACTCAGTTCTTC; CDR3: CASSSGTSGTQFF
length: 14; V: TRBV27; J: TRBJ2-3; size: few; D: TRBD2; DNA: TGTGCCAGCAGTTTGGCGGGGGGGACAGATACGCAGTATTTT; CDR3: CASSLAGGTDTQYF
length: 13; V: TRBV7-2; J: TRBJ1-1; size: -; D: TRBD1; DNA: TGTGCCAGCAGCCTAACCGGGACAGGGCGGCCTTTCTTT; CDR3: CASSLTGTGRPFF
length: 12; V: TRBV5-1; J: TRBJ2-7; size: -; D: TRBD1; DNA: TGCGCCAGCAGCCCGACAGGGACCGAGCAGTACTTC; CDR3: CASSPTGTEQYF
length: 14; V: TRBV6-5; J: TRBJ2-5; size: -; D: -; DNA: TGTGCCAGCAGTTACGGGACATTCCAAGAGACCCAGTACTTC; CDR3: CASSYGTFQETQYF
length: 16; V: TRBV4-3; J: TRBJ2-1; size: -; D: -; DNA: TGCGCCAGCAGCCAAGGTCCGTCGGAGGGGTACAATGAGCAGTTCTTC; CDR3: CASSQGPSEGYNEQFF
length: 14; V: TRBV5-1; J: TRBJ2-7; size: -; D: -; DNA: TGCGCCAGCAGCTTGAGGCAGGGGGGCTACGAGCAGTACTTC; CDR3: CASSLRQGGYEQYF
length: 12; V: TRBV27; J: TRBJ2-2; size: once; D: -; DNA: TGTGCCAGCAGCTCTGACACCGGGGAGCTGTTTTTT; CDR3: CASSSDTGELFF